This TCR beta chain is from a study of CD8+CD57+ T cells in acquired aplastic anemia. For the study at large: The sorted CD4+ and CD8+ cells yielded an average roughly 3 ug of DNA.

The CDR3 covers 15 residues. In germline, CDR1 is SEHNR, CDR2 FQNEAQ (reference sequence). The V end was cut by 4 bases, the J end by 4 bases, with 13 bases between. Genomic DNA templated the TCR beta VDJ and CDR3 profiling. TCRdb redid the calling of the reads with MiXCR, one entry per CDR3 protein. The data show 250,000 to 300,000 distinct CDR3 sequences, 45% to 65% seen once. Whole-study findings and limits: In CD8+ cells, Simpson's diversity showed no significant difference between patients and controls. Between patients and controls, around 27 CD8+ CDR3 sequences were found in common.

Details on this clonotype: The antigen is not known.

This receptor was taken from a human donor with severe aplastic anemia or a healthy control (not recorded which). The chain couples TRBV7-9 to TRBJ2-2; D possibly corresponds to TRBD1 (5 bases). The sequencing input was sorted CD4+, CD8+, or CD8+CD57+ T cells (not recorded which) from PBMCs. The DNA of the CDR3 is TGTGCCAGCAGCTCAGGGTCTTCCGCCACCGGGGAGCTGTTTTTT. Translated, it gives CASSSGSSATGELFF.